The rows below give T cell receptor beta chains drawn from one sample of a study of PD-L1 blockade in urothelial cancer. Profiled with immunoSEQ multiplex PCR; TCRdb holds only in-frame clones, not every one. Seen here are roughly 74,000 clones, about nine tenths observed once, and the top ten hold roughly 5.7%. The starting material was PBMCs, obtained around atezolizumab (anti-PD-L1) treatment. The receptors derive from a woman aged 70-85 years with urothelial cancer. Each CDR3 is given with its conserved first and last residue. A D gene is named only where the DNA matches it firmly. For some rows the clone size is stated as once, few or many, or as a class when expanded; others skip it.

len | j_gene | v_gene | abundance | d_gene | CDR3nt | CDR3aa
14 | TRBJ1-3 | TRBV30 | NA | NA | TGTGCCTGGAGTGGCTATTACTCTGGAAACACCATATATTTT | CAWSGYYSGNTIYF
13 | TRBJ1-2 | TRBV29-1 | NA | TRBD1 | TGCAGCGTGAGACAGGGAACTCTTTATGGCTACACCTTC | CSVRQGTLYGYTF
15 | TRBJ2-2 | TRBV18 | once | NA | TGTGCCAGCTCACCACCGGGGACTAACACCGGGGAGCTGTTTTTT | CASSPPGTNTGELFF
16 | TRBJ1-5 | TRBV10-3 | once | NA | TGTGCCATCAGTGAGGTCGGTGGGGGGGACAATCAGCCCCAGCATTTT | CAISEVGGGDNQPQHF
15 | TRBJ2-1 | TRBV10-3 | NA | TRBD2 | TGTGCCATCAGAGGGGGGGGGACTAGTCAAAATGAGCAGTTCTTC | CAIRGGGTSQNEQFF
13 | TRBJ2-5 | TRBV19 | NA | NA | TGTGCCAGTAGTATCGGGGTTGGGGAGACCCAGTACTTC | CASSIGVGETQYF
15 | TRBJ2-7 | TRBV6-1 | NA | NA | TGTGCCAGCAGTGCCGGCGGATCGAGCTCCTACGAGCAGTACTTC | CASSAGGSSSYEQYF
14 | TRBJ2-7 | TRBV13 | once | NA | TGTGCCAGCAGCTTACATAGCCTCTCCTACGAGCAGTACTTC | CASSLHSLSYEQYF
15 | TRBJ1-4 | TRBV2 | NA | TRBD1 | TGTGCCAGCAACAAACGCACAGGGGGCGATGAAAAACTGTTTTTT | CASNKRTGGDEKLFF
15 | TRBJ1-1 | TRBV19 | NA | NA | TGTGCCAGTAGAAACAGGCAGGGCTGGGACACTGAAGCTTTCTTT | CASRNRQGWDTEAFF
16 | TRBJ1-6 | TRBV30 | NA | TRBD1 | TGTGCCTGGAGCGAAGACAGGGGAGGATATAATTCACCCCTCCACTTT | CAWSEDRGGYNSPLHF
13 | TRBJ1-2 | TRBV7-9 | NA | TRBD1 | TGTGCCAGCAGCTTAGGAGCAGGGGGAGGCTACACCTTC | CASSLGAGGGYTF
18 | TRBJ1-2 | TRBV21-1 | NA | NA | TGTGCCAGCAGCAAAGGGCTTCTTACAGTCCCCCCAAACTATGGCTACACCTTC | CASSKGLLTVPPNYGYTF
14 | TRBJ1-1 | TRBV29-1 | NA | NA | TGCAGCGTTGACGGGGTTGCAGGAAGGACTGAAGCTTTCTTT | CSVDGVAGRTEAFF
13 | TRBJ2-3 | TRBV29-1 | NA | NA | TGCAGCGTTGAACCTCCGAGCACAGATACGCAGTATTTT | CSVEPPSTDTQYF
19 | TRBJ1-4 | TRBV2 | NA | TRBD1 | TGTGCCAGCAGTGCCCCTTTAGCGAAAGGGACAGCGTATAATGAAAAACTGTTTTTT | CASSAPLAKGTAYNEKLFF
15 | TRBJ1-2 | TRBV11-2 | once | TRBD1 | TGTGCCAGCAGCTTGGGACAGTTAGCTAACTATGGCTACACCTTC | CASSLGQLANYGYTF
16 | TRBJ2-5 | TRBV5-1 | NA | NA | TGCGCCAGCAGCCGGGAAAGAGCATTGTACCAAGAGACCCAGTACTTC | CASSRERALYQETQYF
15 | TRBJ2-5 | TRBV11-2 | few | TRBD2 | TGTGCCAGCAGCTTAGAGGTAGCGGGAGGCCTGCCCCAGTACTTC | CASSLEVAGGLPQYF
15 | TRBJ2-1 | TRBV27 | NA | TRBD1 | TGTGCCAGCGCCAACCTACAGGGGATGTCAGATGAGCAGTTCTTC | CASANLQGMSDEQFF
15 | TRBJ2-2 | TRBV19 | NA | NA | TGTGCCAGTAGTTACGGGACAACTAACACCGGGGAGCTGTTTTTT | CASSYGTTNTGELFF
18 | TRBJ1-4 | TRBV11-2 | NA | NA | TGTGCCAGCAGCTTAGACCGCCCAGCCGGGATGCCTAATGAAAAACTGTTTTTT | CASSLDRPAGMPNEKLFF
13 | TRBJ2-2 | TRBV30 | many | NA | TGTGCCTGGAGTTTCACTTACACCGGGGAGCTGTTTTTT | CAWSFTYTGELFF
11 | TRBJ1-1 | TRBV15 | NA | NA | TGTGCCACCAGCAGAGAGCAAGCGGCTTTCTTT | CATSREQAAFF
17 | TRBJ2-4 | TRBV11-2 | NA | NA | TGTGCCAGCAGCGACTCCTGGGGCAGCCTAGCCAAAAACATTCAGTACTTC | CASSDSWGSLAKNIQYF
15 | TRBJ2-1 | TRBV5-1 | NA | TRBD2 | TGCGCCAGCAGCCCCGGGACTAGCGGGTACAATGAGCAGTTCTTC | CASSPGTSGYNEQFF
15 | TRBJ2-1 | TRBV18 | NA | TRBD2 | TGTGCCAGCTCACCATATGTAGCGGGGGACAATGAGCAGTTCTTC | CASSPYVAGDNEQFF
14 | TRBJ2-2 | TRBV5-1 | once | NA | TGCGCCAGCCACAACGGGAAGAACACCGGGGAGCTGTTTTTT | CASHNGKNTGELFF
15 | TRBJ2-7 | TRBV6-5 | NA | TRBD2 | TGTGCCAGCAGTTACAGGCGGGGGGGCTCCTACGAGCAGTACTTC | CASSYRRGGSYEQYF